This TCR beta chain was identified in a study of OX40 agonist ivuxolimab in advanced cancers. For the study at large: Patients with hepatocellular carcinoma, melanoma, renal cell or head and neck cancer made up the dose-escalation patients.

Whole-study findings and limits: Researchers did not establish what antigens the expanded peripheral T cells target.

Trimming cost V 8 bases and J 0 bases, with 14 bases left between them. From germline, CDR1 is WSHSY and CDR2 SAAADI. The CDR3 consists of 15 residues. Sampling times: baseline, cycle 4 day 1, cycle 7 day 1. As to this clone: The antigen remains undetermined.

The table came from immunoSEQ multiplex PCR; TCRdb's copy has only in-frame clones and leaves some out. This repertoire shows around 70,000 clones, roughly 87% found once; its top ten account for roughly an eighth. This sequence was found in an adult with an advanced solid tumor such as melanoma, head and neck, liver or kidney cancer. The sample consisted of CD4+ or CD8+ T cells sorted from blood, taken in a trial of the OX40 agonist ivuxolimab. The chain recombines TRBV10-2 with TRBJ1-3, with D perhaps TRBD1 (5 bases). CDR3 region: CASYGGSYSGNTIYF. Here the CDR3 DNA reads TGCGCCAGCTACGGGGGGTCCTACTCTGGAAACACCATATATTTT.